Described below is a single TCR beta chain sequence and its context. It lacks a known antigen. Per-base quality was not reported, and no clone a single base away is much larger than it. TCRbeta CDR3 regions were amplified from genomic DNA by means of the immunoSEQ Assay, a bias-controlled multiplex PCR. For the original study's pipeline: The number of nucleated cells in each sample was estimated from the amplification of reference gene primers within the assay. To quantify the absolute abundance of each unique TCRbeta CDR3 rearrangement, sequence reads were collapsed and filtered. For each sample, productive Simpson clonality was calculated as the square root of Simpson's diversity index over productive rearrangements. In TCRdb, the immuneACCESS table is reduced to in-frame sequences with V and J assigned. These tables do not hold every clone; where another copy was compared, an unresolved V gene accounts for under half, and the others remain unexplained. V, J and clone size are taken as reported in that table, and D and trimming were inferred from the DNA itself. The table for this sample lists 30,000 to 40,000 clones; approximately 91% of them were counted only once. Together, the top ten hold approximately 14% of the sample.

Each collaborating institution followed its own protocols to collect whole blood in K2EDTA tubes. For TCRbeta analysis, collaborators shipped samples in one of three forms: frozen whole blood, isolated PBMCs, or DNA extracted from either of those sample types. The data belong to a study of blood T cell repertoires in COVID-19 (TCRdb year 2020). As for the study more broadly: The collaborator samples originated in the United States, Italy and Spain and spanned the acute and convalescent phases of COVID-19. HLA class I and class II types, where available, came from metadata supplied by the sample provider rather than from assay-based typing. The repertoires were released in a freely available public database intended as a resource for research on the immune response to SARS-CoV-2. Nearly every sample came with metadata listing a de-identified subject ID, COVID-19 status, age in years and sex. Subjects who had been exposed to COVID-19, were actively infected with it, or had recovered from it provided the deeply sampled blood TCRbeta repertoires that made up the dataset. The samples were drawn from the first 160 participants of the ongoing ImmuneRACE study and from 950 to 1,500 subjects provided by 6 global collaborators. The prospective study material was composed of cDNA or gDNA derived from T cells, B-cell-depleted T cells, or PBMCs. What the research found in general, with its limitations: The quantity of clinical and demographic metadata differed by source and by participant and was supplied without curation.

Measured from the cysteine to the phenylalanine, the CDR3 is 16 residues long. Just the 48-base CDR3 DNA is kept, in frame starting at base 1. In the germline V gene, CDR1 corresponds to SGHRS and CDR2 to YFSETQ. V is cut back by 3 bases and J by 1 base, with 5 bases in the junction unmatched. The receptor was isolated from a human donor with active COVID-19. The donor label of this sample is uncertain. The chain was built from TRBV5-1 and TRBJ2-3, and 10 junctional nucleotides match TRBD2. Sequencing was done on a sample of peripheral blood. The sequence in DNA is TGCGCCAGCAGCTCCCAAGGACTAGCGGGCACAGATACGCAGTATTTT. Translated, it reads CASSSQGLAGTDTQYF.